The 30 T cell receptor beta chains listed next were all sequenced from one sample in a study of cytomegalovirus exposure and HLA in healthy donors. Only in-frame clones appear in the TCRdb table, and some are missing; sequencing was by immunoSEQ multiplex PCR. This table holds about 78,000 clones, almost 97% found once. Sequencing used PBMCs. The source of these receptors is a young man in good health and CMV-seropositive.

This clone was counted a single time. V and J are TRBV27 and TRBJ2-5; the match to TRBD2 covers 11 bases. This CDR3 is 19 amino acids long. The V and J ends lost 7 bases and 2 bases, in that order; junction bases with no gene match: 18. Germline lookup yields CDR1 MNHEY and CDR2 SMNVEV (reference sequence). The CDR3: CASTKLTSGTSGVQETQYF. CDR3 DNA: TGTGCCAGCACCAAGCTCACCTCGGGGACTAGCGGAGTGCAAGAGACCCAGTACTTC.

CDR3 DNA: TGTGCCAGCAGCTTAGTAATAGGACAGGGATACAATGAGCAGTTCTTC. As protein: CASSLVIGQGYNEQFF. The rearrangement links TRBV11-2 to TRBJ2-1; 8 nucleotides agree with TRBD1. CDR1 is SGHAT and CDR2 is FQNNGV in the germline V gene. The length of the CDR3 is 16 residues. With 1 base clipped from V and 4 bases from J, the junction kept 6 bases outside the gene matches.

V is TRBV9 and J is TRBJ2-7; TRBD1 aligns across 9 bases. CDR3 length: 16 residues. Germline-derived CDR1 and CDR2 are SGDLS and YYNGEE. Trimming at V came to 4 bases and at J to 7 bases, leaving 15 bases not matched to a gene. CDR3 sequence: CASSPWGTGIAREQYF. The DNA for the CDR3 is TGTGCCAGCAGCCCCTGGGGGACAGGGATAGCCAGGGAGCAGTACTTC.

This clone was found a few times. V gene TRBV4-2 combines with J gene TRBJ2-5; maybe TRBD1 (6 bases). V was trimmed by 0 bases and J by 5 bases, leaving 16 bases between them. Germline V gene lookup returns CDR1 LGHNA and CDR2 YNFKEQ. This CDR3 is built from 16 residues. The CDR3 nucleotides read TGTGCCAGCAGCCAAGAAGATCAGGGGATTGGTGAGACCCAGTACTTC. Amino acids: CASSQEDQGIGETQYF.

CDR3 sequence: CASSKEGGVPIYNEQFF. CDR3 bases: TGTGCCAGCAGCAAAGAGGGCGGGGTTCCCATTTACAATGAGCAGTTCTTC. The chain combines TRBV21-1 with TRBJ2-1; the table's D call, TRBD2, was not checked against the DNA. TRBV21-1 is designated a pseudogene. The CDR3 covers 17 residues.

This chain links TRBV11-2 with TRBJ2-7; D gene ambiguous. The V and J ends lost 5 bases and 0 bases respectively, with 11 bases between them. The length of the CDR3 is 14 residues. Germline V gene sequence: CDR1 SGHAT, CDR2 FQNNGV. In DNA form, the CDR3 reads TGTGCCAGCAGCCGTATAAGCCTCTCCTACGAGCAGTACTTC. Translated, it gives CASSRISLSYEQYF. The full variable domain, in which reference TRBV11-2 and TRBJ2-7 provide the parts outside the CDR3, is EAGVAQSPRYKIIEKRQSVAFWCNPISGHATLYWYQQILGQGPKLLIQFQNNGVVDDSQLPKDRFSAERLKGVDSTLKIQPAKLEDSAVYLCASSRISLSYEQYFGPGTRLTVT.

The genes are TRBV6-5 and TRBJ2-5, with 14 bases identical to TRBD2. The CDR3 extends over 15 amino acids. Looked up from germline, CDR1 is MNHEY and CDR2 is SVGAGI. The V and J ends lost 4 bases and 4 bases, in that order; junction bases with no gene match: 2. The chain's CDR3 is CASSSGTSGRETQYF. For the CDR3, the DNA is TGTGCCAGCAGTTCCGGGACTAGCGGGAGAGAGACCCAGTACTTC.

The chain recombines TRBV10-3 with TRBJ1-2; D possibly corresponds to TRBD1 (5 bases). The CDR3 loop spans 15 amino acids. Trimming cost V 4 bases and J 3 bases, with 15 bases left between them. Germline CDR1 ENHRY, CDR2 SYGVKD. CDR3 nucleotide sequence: TGTGCCATCAGTGTCGGGGCAGGGAGGGACTATGGCTACACCTTC. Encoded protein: CAISVGAGRDYGYTF.

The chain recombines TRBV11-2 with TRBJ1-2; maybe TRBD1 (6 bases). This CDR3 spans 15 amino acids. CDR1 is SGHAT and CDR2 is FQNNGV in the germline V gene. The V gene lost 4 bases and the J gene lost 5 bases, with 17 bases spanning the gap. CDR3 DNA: TGTGCCAGCAGCTCCAAGGACAGCGCGAATTATGGCTACACCTTC. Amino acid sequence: CASSSKDSANYGYTF.

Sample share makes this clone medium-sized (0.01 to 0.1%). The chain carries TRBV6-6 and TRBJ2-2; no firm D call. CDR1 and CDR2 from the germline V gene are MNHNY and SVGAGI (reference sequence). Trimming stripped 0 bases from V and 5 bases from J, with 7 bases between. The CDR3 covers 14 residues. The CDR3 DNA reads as TGTGCCAGCAGTTACTCGAGCGATACCGGGGAGCTGTTTTTT. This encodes CASSYSSDTGELFF.

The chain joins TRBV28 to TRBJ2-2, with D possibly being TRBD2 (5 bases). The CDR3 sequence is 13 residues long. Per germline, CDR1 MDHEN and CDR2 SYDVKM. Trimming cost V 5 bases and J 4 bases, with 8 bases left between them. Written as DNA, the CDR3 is TGTGCCAGCAGTATCACTAGCACCGGGGAGCTGTTTTTT. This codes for CASSITSTGELFF.

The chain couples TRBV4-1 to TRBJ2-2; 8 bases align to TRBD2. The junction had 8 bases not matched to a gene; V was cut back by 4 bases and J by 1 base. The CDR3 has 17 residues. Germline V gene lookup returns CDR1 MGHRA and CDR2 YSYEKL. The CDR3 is CASSRHRAGGNTGELFF. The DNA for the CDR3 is TGCGCCAGCAGCCGCCATCGGGCGGGGGGGAACACCGGGGAGCTGTTTTTT.

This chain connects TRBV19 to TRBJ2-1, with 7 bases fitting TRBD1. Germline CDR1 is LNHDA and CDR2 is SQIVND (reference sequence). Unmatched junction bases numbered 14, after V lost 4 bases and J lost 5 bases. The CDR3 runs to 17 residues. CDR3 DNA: TGTGCCAGTAGTACACTCGAATGGACAGGACTCAACAATGAGCAGTTCTTC. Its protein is CASSTLEWTGLNNEQFF.

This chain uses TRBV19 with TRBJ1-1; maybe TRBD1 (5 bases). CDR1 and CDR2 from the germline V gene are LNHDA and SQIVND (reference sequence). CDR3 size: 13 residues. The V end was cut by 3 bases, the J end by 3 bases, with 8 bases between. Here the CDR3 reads CASSMSRDTEAFF. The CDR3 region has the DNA TGTGCCAGTAGTATGAGCAGGGACACTGAAGCTTTCTTT.

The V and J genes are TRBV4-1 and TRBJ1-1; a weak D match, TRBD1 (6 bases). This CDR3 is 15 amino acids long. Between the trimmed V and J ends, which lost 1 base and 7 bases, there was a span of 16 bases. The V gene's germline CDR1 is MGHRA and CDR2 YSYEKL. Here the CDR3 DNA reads TGCGCCAGCAGCCAAGTGTTCGGGGGGGGCGGTGAAGCTTTCTTT. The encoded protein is CASSQVFGGGGEAFF.

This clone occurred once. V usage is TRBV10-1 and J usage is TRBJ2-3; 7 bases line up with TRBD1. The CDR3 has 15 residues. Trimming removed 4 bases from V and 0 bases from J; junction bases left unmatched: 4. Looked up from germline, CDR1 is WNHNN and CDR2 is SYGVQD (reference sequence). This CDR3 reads CASSGTGPSTDTQYF. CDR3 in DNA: TGCGCCAGCAGTGGGACAGGACCGAGCACAGATACGCAGTATTTT.

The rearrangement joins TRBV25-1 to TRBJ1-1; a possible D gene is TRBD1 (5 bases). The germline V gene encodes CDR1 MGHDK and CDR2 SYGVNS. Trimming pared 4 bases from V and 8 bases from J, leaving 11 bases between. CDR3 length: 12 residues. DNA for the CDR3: TGTGCCAGCAGTGGGGACGGAGGGGAAGCTTTCTTT. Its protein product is CASSGDGGEAFF.

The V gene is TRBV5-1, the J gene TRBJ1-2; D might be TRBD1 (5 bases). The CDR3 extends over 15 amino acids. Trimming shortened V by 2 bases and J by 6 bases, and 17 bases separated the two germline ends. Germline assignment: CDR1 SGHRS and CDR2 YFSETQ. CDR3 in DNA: TGCGCCAGCAGCTTCCAGCTGGGGCAGGGTGATGGCTACACCTTC. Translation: CASSFQLGQGDGYTF.

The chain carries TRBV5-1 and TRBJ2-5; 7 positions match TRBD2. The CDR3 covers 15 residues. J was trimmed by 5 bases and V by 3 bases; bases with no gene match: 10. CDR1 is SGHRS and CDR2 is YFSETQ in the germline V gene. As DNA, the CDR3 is TGCGCCAGCAGCTCCTCGGCGGGAGTATGGGAGACCCAGTACTTC. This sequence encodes CASSSSAGVWETQYF. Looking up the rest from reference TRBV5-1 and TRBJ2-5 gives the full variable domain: KAGVTQTPRYLIKTRGQQVTLSCSPISGHRSVSWYQQTPGQGLQFLFEYFSETQRNKGNFPGRFSGRQFSNSRSEMNVSTLELGDSALYLCASSSSAGVWETQYFGPGTRLLVL.

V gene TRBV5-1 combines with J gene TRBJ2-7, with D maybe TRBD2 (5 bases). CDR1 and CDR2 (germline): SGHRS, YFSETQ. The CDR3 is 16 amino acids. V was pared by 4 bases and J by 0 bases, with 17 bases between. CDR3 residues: CASSQVGSPSSYEQYF. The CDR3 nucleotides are TGCGCCAGCAGCCAAGTTGGGAGCCCGAGCTCCTACGAGCAGTACTTC.

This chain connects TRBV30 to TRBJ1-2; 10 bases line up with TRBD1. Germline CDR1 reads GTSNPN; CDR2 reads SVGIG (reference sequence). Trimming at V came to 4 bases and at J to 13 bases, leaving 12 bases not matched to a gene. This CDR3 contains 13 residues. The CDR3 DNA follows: TGTGCCTGGACAACCGGGACAGGGGACGCAGGCACCTTC. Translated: CAWTTGTGDAGTF. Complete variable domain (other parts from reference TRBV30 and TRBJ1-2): SQTIHQWPATLVQPVGSPLSLECTVEGTSNPNLYWYRQAAGRGLQLLFYSVGIGQISSEVPQNLSASRPQDRQFILSSKKLLLSDSGFYLCAWTTGTGDAGTFGSGTRLTVV.

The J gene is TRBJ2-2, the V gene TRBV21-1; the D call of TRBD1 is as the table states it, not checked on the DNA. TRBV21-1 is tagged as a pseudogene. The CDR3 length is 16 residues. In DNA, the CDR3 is TGTGCCAGCACCCTACGGACAGGGTGGTGCACCGGGGAGCTGTTTTTT. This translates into CASTLRTGWCTGELFF.

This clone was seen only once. In DNA, the CDR3 is TGTGCCAGCAGTCACAGGGGATTTAACTATGGCTACACCTTC. Residues: CASSHRGFNYGYTF. The chain combines TRBV28 with TRBJ1-2; TRBD1 aligns across 7 bases. The CDR3 has 14 residues. Trimming removed 5 bases from V and 1 base from J; junction bases left unmatched: 4. Germline CDR1 MDHEN, CDR2 SYDVKM.

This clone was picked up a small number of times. In DNA form, the CDR3 reads TGTGCCAGCAGCTTAGTAGGCGGGAGCGCCTACGAGCAGTACTTC. It encodes CASSLVGGSAYEQYF. The genes are TRBV7-2 and TRBJ2-7; 7 bases align to TRBD2. This CDR3 is built from 15 residues. Germline assignment: CDR1 SGHTA and CDR2 FQGNSA. V shed 1 base and J 2 bases; nucleotides not matched to a gene: 5.

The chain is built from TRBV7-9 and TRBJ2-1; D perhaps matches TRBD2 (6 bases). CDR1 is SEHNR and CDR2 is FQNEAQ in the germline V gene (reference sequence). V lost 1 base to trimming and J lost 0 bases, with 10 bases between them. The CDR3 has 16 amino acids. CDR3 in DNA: TGTGCCAGCAGCTTAGAAGGGGACTTCTCCTACAATGAGCAGTTCTTC. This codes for CASSLEGDFSYNEQFF.

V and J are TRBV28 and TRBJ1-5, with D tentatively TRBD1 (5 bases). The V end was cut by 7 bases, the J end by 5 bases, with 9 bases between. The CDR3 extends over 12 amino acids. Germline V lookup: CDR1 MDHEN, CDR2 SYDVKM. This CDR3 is CASTWGDQPQHF. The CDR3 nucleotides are TGTGCCAGCACCTGGGGGGATCAGCCCCAGCATTTT.

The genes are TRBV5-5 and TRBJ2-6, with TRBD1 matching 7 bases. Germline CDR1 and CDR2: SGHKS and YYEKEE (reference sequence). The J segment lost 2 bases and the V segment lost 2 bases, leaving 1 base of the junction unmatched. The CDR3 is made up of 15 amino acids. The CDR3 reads CASSFRGPGANVLTF. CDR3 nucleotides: TGTGCCAGCAGCTTTAGGGGGCCTGGGGCCAACGTCCTGACTTTC. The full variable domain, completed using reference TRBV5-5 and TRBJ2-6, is DAGVTQSPTHLIKTRGQQVTLRCSPISGHKSVSWYQQVLGQGPQFIFQYYEKEERGRGNFPDRFSARQFPNYSSELNVNALLLGDSALYLCASSFRGPGANVLTFGAGSRLTVL.

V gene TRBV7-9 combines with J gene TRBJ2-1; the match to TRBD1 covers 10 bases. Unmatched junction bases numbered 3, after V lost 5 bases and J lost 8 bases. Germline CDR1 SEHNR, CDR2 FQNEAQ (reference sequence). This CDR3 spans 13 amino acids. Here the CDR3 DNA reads TGTGCCAGCAGCCCGACAGGGGGCGATGAGCAGTTCTTC. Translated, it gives CASSPTGGDEQFF. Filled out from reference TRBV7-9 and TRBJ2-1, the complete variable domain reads DTGVSQNPRHKITKRGQNVTFRCDPISEHNRLYWYRQTLGQGPEFLTYFQNEAQLEKSRLLSDRFSAERPKGSFSTLEIQRTEQGDSAMYLCASSPTGGDEQFFGPGTRLTVL.

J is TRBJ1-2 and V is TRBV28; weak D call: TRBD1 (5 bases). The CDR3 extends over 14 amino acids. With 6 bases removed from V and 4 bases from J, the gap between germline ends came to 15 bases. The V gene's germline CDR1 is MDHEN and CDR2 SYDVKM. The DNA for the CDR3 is TGTGCCAGCAGCCATCGCAGGGTGGGCTATGGCTACACCTTC. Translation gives CASSHRRVGYGYTF.

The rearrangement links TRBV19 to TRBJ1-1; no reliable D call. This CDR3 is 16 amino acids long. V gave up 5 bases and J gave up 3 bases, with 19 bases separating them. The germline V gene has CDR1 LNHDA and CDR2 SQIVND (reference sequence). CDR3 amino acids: CASSLGLSYSDTEAFF. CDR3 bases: TGTGCCAGTAGTTTGGGATTATCGTATAGCGACACTGAAGCTTTCTTT.